The T cell receptor beta chain under discussion was sequenced for a study of blood T cells in healthy people across ages. This clonotype was seen a handful of times. V dropped 10 bases and J dropped 8; count of bases not matched to a gene: 9. This CDR3 comprises 14 residues. Germline CDR1 SGHTA, CDR2 FQGNSA. Primers used in a second PCR of roughly 6 to 11 cycles were a sample-barcoded 5' primer and a J-beta primer mix. With 12 random nucleotides, a template-switch adaptor tagged each individual cDNA molecule. Each CDR3 protein gets one entry after TCRdb re-called the 5' RACE reads with MiXCR. Of roughly 800,000 distinct CDR3 sequences listed, roughly 25% are singletons. This sample was shared with a second study, whose subject was T cells of mothers and their children.

The V call is TRBV7-2, the J call TRBJ2-1; TRBD2 matches at 12 bases. This sequence originates from a boy aged 5-17 years in good health. Sequencing was carried out using blood. The CDR3 DNA reads TGTGCCACGCTTTGGACTAGCGGGGACTATGAGCAGTTCTTC. Translation gives CATLWTSGDYEQFF.